These 4 T cell receptor beta chains were sequenced from one sample in a study of CD8 T cells in Susac syndrome (dated by TCRdb to between 2018 and 2021). Preparation of the library involved the immunoSEQ multiplex PCR assay. RNA was extracted with the RNeasy kit and about 0.5 to 1 ug was reverse transcribed using random hexamers. TCRdb reprocessing: public reads trimmed at Q25 with fastp, clones called with MiXCR, in-frame beta chains kept. Each record represents a unique CDR3 protein, reported with the most common genes and DNA among its rows. The sample contains 180,000 or so distinct CDR3 sequences, roughly 94% of them found a single time. 0.1% of the sample lies in the top ten. The specimen was CD4+ T cells from PBMCs. The receptors originated from a human donor in good health.

V is TRBV11-2 and J is TRBJ2-1; 8 bases agree with TRBD2. The CDR3 is made up of 15 amino acids. The V gene end was trimmed by 5 bases and the J gene end by 4 bases; junction bases not matched to a gene: 7. Germline lookup yields CDR1 SGHAT and CDR2 FQNNGV. The CDR3 DNA reads as TGTGCCAGCAGCCCTCGGGAGGGAGTTTACAATGAGCAGTTCTTC. It yields the protein CASSPREGVYNEQFF.

The chain recombines TRBV18 with TRBJ2-7, with 7 nucleotides matching TRBD1. The junction had 3 bases not matched to a gene; V was cut back by 6 bases and J by 7 bases. Germline V lookup: CDR1 KGHSH, CDR2 LQKENI. This CDR3 contains 11 residues. In nucleotides, the CDR3 is TGTGCCAGCTCCCGACAGGGTGAGCAGTACTTC. Protein: CASSRQGEQYF.

CDR3: CASSVVLAGDKGELFF. As DNA, the CDR3 is TGTGCCAGCAGCGTAGTCCTAGCGGGAGATAAGGGGGAGCTGTTTTTT. The chain links TRBV9 to TRBJ2-2; 10 bases align to TRBD2. Trimming cost V 0 bases and J 8 bases; bases outside gene matches: 7. The CDR3 sequence is 16 residues long. Per germline, CDR1 SGDLS and CDR2 YYNGEE. Together with reference TRBV9 and TRBJ2-2, the CDR3 gives the full variable domain: DSGVTQTPKHLITATGQRVTLRCSPRSGDLSVYWYQQSLDQGLQFLIQYYNGEERAKGNILERFSAQQFPDLHSELNLSSLELGDSALYFCASSVVLAGDKGELFFGEGSRLTVL.

This clonotype was seen only once. This chain joins TRBV7-7 and TRBJ2-3, with 10 bases aligning to TRBD2. The ends lost 4 bases at V and 0 bases at J; junction bases unmatched: 10. The germline CDR1 and CDR2 sequences are SSHAT and FNYEAQ (reference sequence). This CDR3 is 18 amino acids long. The CDR3 DNA reads TGTGCCAGCAGCTGCCACCGCCCGGGACTAGCGAGCACAGATACGCAGTATTTT. As protein: CASSCHRPGLASTDTQYF.